This entry features one T cell receptor (beta chain) sequence. The antigen is undetermined. Sequenced by immunoSEQ multiplex PCR; TCRdb stores in-frame clones only, minus some. The sample has approximately 32,000 clones, about four fifths seen once. This sample was included in a study of PD-L1 blockade in urothelial cancer. Whole-study context: About 90% of the roughly 29 patients comprised males who had bladder-origin urothelial cancer. Blood analyses occurred 3 weeks (second dose) and 6 weeks post treatment start. Specimens of blood held a median count of roughly 140,000 T cells. Study-level points and caveats: Clones that were tumor-associated expanded more in the blood of durable-benefit patients at 3 weeks.

Time point of the sample: pretreatment peripheral blood. Germline assignment: CDR1 SGHRS and CDR2 YFSETQ. V dropped 4 bases and J dropped 5; count of bases not matched to a gene: 4. This CDR3 comprises 14 residues. This receptor was obtained from a man aged 60 to 75 with urothelial cancer. The source material was PBMCs, sampled around atezolizumab (anti-PD-L1) treatment. V and J are TRBV5-1 and TRBJ2-7; 12 positions agree with TRBD1. The CDR3 here is CASSPGTGGNEQYF. The CDR3 nucleotides are TGCGCCAGCAGCCCAGGGACAGGGGGCAACGAGCAGTACTTC.